The present TCR beta chain was sequenced within a study of shared clonotypes between healthy human individuals. Deep-level assay runs were performed. Each PCR replicate from the sorted subsets contained 150 to 250 ng DNA, which is about 30,000 T cell genomes. Profiling relied on immunoSEQ multiplex PCR, and the TCRdb table lists in-frame clones only, not all of them. The sample shows millions of clones, about 95% of them seen only once. Note on this clone: What it recognizes is unknown.

CD8 cells regarded as naive lacked CD45RO, were positively chosen for CCR7, and omitted terminally differentiated effector memory CD45RA+ cells. General study points: Generation of non-shared clonotypes was less probable than generation of clonotypes shared by all four donors. Sampling included only blood; tissue repertoires likely differ.

The length of the CDR3 is 16 residues. The trim removed 5 bases at V and 1 base at J, leaving 4 bases unmatched. Germline V gene lookup returns CDR1 SEHNR and CDR2 FQNEAQ (reference sequence). The sequenced material came from naive CD8+ T cells sorted from blood. This receptor was identified in a young man in good health. The gene calls are TRBV7-9 and TRBJ1-4, with TRBD1 identical over 10 bases. The CDR3 coding sequence is TGTGCCAGCAGCCCCGGGACAGGGGTAACTAATGAAAAACTGTTTTTT. This codes for CASSPGTGVTNEKLFF.